This T cell receptor (beta chain) emerged from a study of blood T cell repertoires in COVID-19. Using immunoSEQ multiplex PCR, the repertoire was profiled, and TCRdb retains in-frame clones only, with some absent. Found here are about 80,000 clones, about 80% of them singletons; the top ten hold approximately 12%. V was shortened by 5 bases and J by 8 bases, with 15 bases between the two germline ends. The CDR3 is 13 residues long. CDR1 MNHEY and CDR2 SMNVEV come from the germline V gene (reference sequence). The sequencing sample was made of peripheral blood. This sequence originates from a man older than 75 with acute or convalescent COVID-19. The chain uses TRBV27 and TRBJ1-2; D gene unclear. The CDR3 DNA follows: TGTGCCAGCAGTCATCAGGTCTCGGGGGGCTACACCTTC. Its protein product is CASSHQVSGGYTF.